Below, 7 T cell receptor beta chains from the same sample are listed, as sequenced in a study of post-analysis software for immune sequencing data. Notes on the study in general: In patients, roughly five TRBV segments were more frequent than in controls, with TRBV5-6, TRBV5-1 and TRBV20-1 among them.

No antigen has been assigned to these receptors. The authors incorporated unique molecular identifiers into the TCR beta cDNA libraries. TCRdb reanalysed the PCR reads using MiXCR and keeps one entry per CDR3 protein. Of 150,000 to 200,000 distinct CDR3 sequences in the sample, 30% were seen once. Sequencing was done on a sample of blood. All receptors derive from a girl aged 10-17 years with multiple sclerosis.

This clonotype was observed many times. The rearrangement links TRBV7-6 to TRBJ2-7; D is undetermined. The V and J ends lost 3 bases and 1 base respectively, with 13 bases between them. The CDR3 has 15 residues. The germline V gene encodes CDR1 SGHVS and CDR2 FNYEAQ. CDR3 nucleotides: TGTGCCAGCAGCTTCGACGCGGACCCATCCTACGAGCAGTACTTC. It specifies CASSFDADPSYEQYF.

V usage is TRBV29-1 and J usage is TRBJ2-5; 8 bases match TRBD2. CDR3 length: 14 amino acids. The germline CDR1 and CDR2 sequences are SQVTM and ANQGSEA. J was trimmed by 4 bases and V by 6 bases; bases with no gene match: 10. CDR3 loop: CSVGGVMTGETQYF. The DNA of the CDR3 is TGCAGCGTCGGGGGGGTAATGACCGGAGAGACCCAGTACTTC. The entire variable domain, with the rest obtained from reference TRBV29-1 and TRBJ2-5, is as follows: SAVISQKPSRDICQRGTSLTIQCQVDSQVTMMFWYRQQPGQSLTLIATANQGSEATYESGFVIDKFPISRPNLTFSTLTVSNMSPEDSSIYLCSVGGVMTGETQYFGPGTRLLVL.

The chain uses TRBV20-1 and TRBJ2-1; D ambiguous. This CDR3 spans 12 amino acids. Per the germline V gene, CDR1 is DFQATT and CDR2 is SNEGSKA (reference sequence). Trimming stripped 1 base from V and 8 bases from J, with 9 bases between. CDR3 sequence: CSARVGSDEQFF. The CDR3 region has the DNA TGCAGTGCTAGAGTGGGATCGGATGAGCAGTTCTTC.

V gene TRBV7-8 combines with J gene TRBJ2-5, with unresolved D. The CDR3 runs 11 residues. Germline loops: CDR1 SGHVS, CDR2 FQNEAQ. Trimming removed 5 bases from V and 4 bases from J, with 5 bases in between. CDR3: CASSPTETQYF. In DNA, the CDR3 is TGTGCCAGCAGCCCAACAGAGACCCAGTACTTC.

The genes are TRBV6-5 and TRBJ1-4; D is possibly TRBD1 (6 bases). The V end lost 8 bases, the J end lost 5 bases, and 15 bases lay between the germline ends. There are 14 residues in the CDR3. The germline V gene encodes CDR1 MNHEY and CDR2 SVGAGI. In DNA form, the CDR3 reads TGTGCCAGCGCCAGGGGCAGGGAAAATGAAAAACTGTTTTTT. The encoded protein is CASARGRENEKLFF.

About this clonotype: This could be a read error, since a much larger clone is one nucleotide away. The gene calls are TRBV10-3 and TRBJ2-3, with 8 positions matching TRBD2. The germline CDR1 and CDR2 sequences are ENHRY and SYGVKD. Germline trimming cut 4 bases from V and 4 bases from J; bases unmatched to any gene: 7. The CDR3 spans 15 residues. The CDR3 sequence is CAISGREAAADTQYF. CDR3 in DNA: TGTGCCATCAGTGGGCGGGAGGCGGCTGCAGATACGCAGTATTTT.

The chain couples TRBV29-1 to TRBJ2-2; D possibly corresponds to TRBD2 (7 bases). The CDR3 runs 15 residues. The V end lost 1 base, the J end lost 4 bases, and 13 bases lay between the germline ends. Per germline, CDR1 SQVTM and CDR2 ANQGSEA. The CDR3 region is CSVEGGGWGTGELFF. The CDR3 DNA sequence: TGCAGCGTTGAAGGCGGGGGCTGGGGCACCGGGGAGCTGTTTTTT.